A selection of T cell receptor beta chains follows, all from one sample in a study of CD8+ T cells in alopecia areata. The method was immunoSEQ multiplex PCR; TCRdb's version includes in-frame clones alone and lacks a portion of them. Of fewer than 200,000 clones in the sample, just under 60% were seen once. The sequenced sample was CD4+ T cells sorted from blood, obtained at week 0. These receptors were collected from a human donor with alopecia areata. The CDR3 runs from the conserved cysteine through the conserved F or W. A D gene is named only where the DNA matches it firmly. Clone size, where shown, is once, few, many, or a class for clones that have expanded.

CDR3 DNA: TGTGCCAGCAGCTTAGTAGGAGGGACAGGGTACAATCAGCCCCAGCATTTT
CDR3 protein: CASSLVGGTGYNQPQHF
D gene: TRBD1
clone size: few
V gene: TRBV7-2
J gene: TRBJ1-5

CDR3 DNA: TGCAGCGTTGTACAGGGGGCTTCAGGAAACACCATATATTTT
CDR3 protein: CSVVQGASGNTIYF
D gene: TRBD1
clone size: few
V gene: TRBV29-1
J gene: TRBJ1-3

CDR3 DNA: TGTGCCAGCAGTGGACAGGGGATGGGCTACGAGCAGTACTTC
CDR3 protein: CASSGQGMGYEQYF
D gene: TRBD1
clone size: NA
V gene: TRBV6-1
J gene: TRBJ2-7

CDR3 DNA: TGTGCCAGCAGTTACGACAGGAACACTGAAGCTTTCTTT
CDR3 protein: CASSYDRNTEAFF
D gene: NA
clone size: few
V gene: TRBV6-6
J gene: TRBJ1-1

CDR3 DNA: TGTGCCAGCAGTGAACCCTGGACAGATGGCTACACCTTC
CDR3 protein: CASSEPWTDGYTF
D gene: NA
clone size: NA
V gene: TRBV6-1
J gene: TRBJ1-2

CDR3 DNA: TGTGCCAGCAGCGTAGCGGGGGGGCAGCGAGAGACCCAGTACTTC
CDR3 protein: CASSVAGGQRETQYF
D gene: TRBD2
clone size: NA
V gene: TRBV9
J gene: TRBJ2-5

CDR3 DNA: TGTGCCAGCAGTTTATTCGCCAGCCAAGAGACCCAGTACTTC
CDR3 protein: CASSLFASQETQYF
D gene: NA
clone size: once
V gene: TRBV27
J gene: TRBJ2-5

CDR3 DNA: TGCGCCAGCAGCCAAGATTCTCTAGCGGGGAACACAGATACGCAGTATTTT
CDR3 protein: CASSQDSLAGNTDTQYF
D gene: TRBD2
clone size: few
V gene: TRBV4-1
J gene: TRBJ2-3

CDR3 DNA: TGCAGCGTTTCGACAGGGGGGCGAGTTCAGTACTTC
CDR3 protein: CSVSTGGRVQYF
D gene: TRBD1
clone size: NA
V gene: TRBV29-1
J gene: TRBJ2-4

CDR3 DNA: TGTGCCAGCAGCTTAGTTCCTGACTTCTCCTACAATGAGCAGTTCTTC
CDR3 protein: CASSLVPDFSYNEQFF
D gene: NA
clone size: NA
V gene: TRBV7-2
J gene: TRBJ2-1

CDR3 DNA: TGCAGCGTTGGAGACAGGGTTCGATATGGCTACACCTTC
CDR3 protein: CSVGDRVRYGYTF
D gene: TRBD1
clone size: NA
V gene: TRBV29-1
J gene: TRBJ1-2

CDR3 DNA: TGTGCCAGCAGCCAGGGTCAGACCCAGTACTTC
CDR3 protein: CASSQGQTQYF
D gene: NA
clone size: NA
V gene: TRBV5-6
J gene: TRBJ2-5

CDR3 DNA: TGTGCCAGCTGCCTGTCGGGAAGGTCCTACGAGCAGTACTTC
CDR3 protein: CASCLSGRSYEQYF
D gene: NA
clone size: NA
V gene: TRBV6-6
J gene: TRBJ2-7

CDR3 DNA: TGCAGCGTTAAAAGGGGGCATGACACTGAAGCTTTCTTT
CDR3 protein: CSVKRGHDTEAFF
D gene: TRBD1
clone size: NA
V gene: TRBV29-1
J gene: TRBJ1-1

CDR3 DNA: TGCGCCAGCAGCCGAGGGGACAGGGGGCGGGACGAGCAGTACTTC
CDR3 protein: CASSRGDRGRDEQYF
D gene: TRBD1
clone size: few
V gene: TRBV4-1
J gene: TRBJ2-7

CDR3 DNA: TGCGCCAGCAGCCAAGAGGGTGCACGGGTTACGCAGTATTTT
CDR3 protein: CASSQEGARVTQYF
D gene: NA
clone size: few
V gene: TRBV4-1
J gene: TRBJ2-3

CDR3 DNA: TGTGCCAGCAGCGTAGGCGCATGGGATGAGCAGTTCTTC
CDR3 protein: CASSVGAWDEQFF
D gene: NA
clone size: few
V gene: TRBV9
J gene: TRBJ2-1

CDR3 DNA: TGTGCCAGCAGCGGGGCTACAGATACGCAGTATTTT
CDR3 protein: CASSGATDTQYF
D gene: NA
clone size: NA
V gene: TRBV7-2
J gene: TRBJ2-3

CDR3 DNA: TGTGCCAGCAGCTGGGCGGGTTGGGAGCAGTACTTC
CDR3 protein: CASSWAGWEQYF
D gene: NA
clone size: NA
V gene: TRBV28
J gene: TRBJ2-7

CDR3 DNA: TGTGCCAGCAGCCAAGATCGGGGGAACTATGGCTACACCTTC
CDR3 protein: CASSQDRGNYGYTF
D gene: NA
clone size: few
V gene: TRBV4-2
J gene: TRBJ1-2

CDR3 DNA: TGTGCCAGCAGCCTGAGACTAGCTGGGGGAAAATACAATGAGCAGTTCTTC
CDR3 protein: CASSLRLAGGKYNEQFF
D gene: TRBD2
clone size: many
V gene: TRBV14
J gene: TRBJ2-1

CDR3 DNA: TGTGCCAGCAGCTCCCTAACGGGCAGCACAGATACGCAGTATTTT
CDR3 protein: CASSSLTGSTDTQYF
D gene: NA
clone size: few
V gene: TRBV9
J gene: TRBJ2-3

CDR3 DNA: TGCAGCGCCGGACTGGGACAAGAGACCCAGTACTTC
CDR3 protein: CSAGLGQETQYF
D gene: NA
clone size: few
V gene: TRBV29-1
J gene: TRBJ2-5

CDR3 DNA: TGTGCCAGCAGTTACTCTACAGGGGGAGGCTATGGCTACACCTTC
CDR3 protein: CASSYSTGGGYGYTF
D gene: TRBD1
clone size: few
V gene: TRBV6-6
J gene: TRBJ1-2

CDR3 DNA: TGTGCCAGCAGTGCCGGGACAGGGCCCTATGGCTACACCTTC
CDR3 protein: CASSAGTGPYGYTF
D gene: TRBD1
clone size: few
V gene: TRBV14
J gene: TRBJ1-2

CDR3 DNA: TGCAGCGTTGAAGAGGATGGCTACACCTTC
CDR3 protein: CSVEEDGYTF
D gene: NA
clone size: few
V gene: TRBV29-1
J gene: TRBJ1-2

CDR3 DNA: TGTGCCAGCAGCCGAGGACTCATGGACACTGAAGCTTTCTTT
CDR3 protein: CASSRGLMDTEAFF
D gene: NA
clone size: NA
V gene: TRBV7-2
J gene: TRBJ1-1

CDR3 DNA: TGCGCCAGCAGGGACGACAGGGGAACTAACTATGGCTACACCTTC
CDR3 protein: CASRDDRGTNYGYTF
D gene: TRBD1
clone size: NA
V gene: TRBV5-1
J gene: TRBJ1-2